The 30 T cell receptor beta chains listed next were all sequenced from one sample in a study of T cells after yellow fever vaccination. MiXCR, run by TCRdb on the 5' RACE reads, gives a single entry per CDR3 protein. The table includes 300,000 to 400,000 distinct CDR3 sequences, roughly 6.2% detected once. The sample consisted of PBMCs, taken 5 days after the yellow fever booster vaccination. The receptor set was obtained from a man aged 25 to 45 who received the YFV17D yellow fever vaccine.

In this sample, this clonotype turned up many times. The V gene is TRBV20-1, the J gene TRBJ2-5, with 8 bases identical to TRBD2. The CDR3 is 14 residues long. CDR1 is DFQATT, CDR2 SNEGSKA, per germline (reference sequence). V shed 2 bases and J 8 bases; nucleotides not matched to a gene: 10. The DNA of the CDR3 is TGCAGTGCTAGAAGCGGGGGACCTAAGAGTACCCAGTACTTC. Protein product: CSARSGGPKSTQYF.

This clonotype was seen only a few times. The chain links TRBV9 to TRBJ2-5, with a weak D call TRBD1 (6 bases). The CDR3 length is 16 residues. Trimming removed 5 bases at V and 4 bases at J, with 21 bases between. The germline V gene encodes CDR1 SGDLS and CDR2 YYNGEE. The CDR3 reads CASSTTEQGIVETQYF. CDR3 DNA sequence: TGTGCCAGCAGTACAACCGAGCAGGGGATAGTAGAGACCCAGTACTTC.

This clonotype has ten or more counts. The chain carries TRBV5-1 and TRBJ2-7; D is unclear. CDR1 and CDR2 from the germline V gene are SGHRS and YFSETQ. Trimming removed 2 bases from V and 4 bases from J, with 10 bases in between. The length of the CDR3 is 13 residues. The CDR3 DNA reads TGCGCCAGCAGCTTTCGGGTCGCATACGAGCAGTACTTC. The encoded protein is CASSFRVAYEQYF.

There are many counts of this clonotype. This chain links TRBV20-1 with TRBJ2-7; 15 bases are a match to TRBD2. J was trimmed by 0 bases and V by 6 bases; bases with no gene match: 18. The length of the CDR3 is 20 residues. Per germline, CDR1 DFQATT and CDR2 SNEGSKA (reference sequence). The CDR3 DNA follows: TGCAGTGCAACTCCGATACCGGGACTAGCGGGAGGAAGGAGCTCCTACGAGCAGTACTTC. It encodes CSATPIPGLAGGRSSYEQYF.

This clonotype was seen ten or more times. The chain recombines TRBV5-1 with TRBJ2-2; the D gene is possibly TRBD2 (6 bases). This CDR3 is 16 amino acids long. V was pared by 0 bases and J by 5 bases, with 14 bases between. Germline V CDR1 and CDR2: SGHRS, YFSETQ. CDR3 coding DNA: TGCGCCAGCAGCTTGGCTGGCGGGATGGGGACCGGGGAGCTGTTTTTT. Its protein product is CASSLAGGMGTGELFF.

This clonotype occurred many times. The CDR3 protein is CASSLRRQDTQYF. CDR3 DNA: TGTGCCAGCAGCTTACGAAGACAAGATACGCAGTATTTT. The chain uses TRBV7-3 and TRBJ2-3; D unresolved. The CDR3 is 13 residues long. Germline V gene sequence: CDR1 SGHTA, CDR2 FQGTGA. The V gene lost 2 bases and the J gene lost 5 bases, with 8 bases spanning the gap.

J is TRBJ1-2 and V is TRBV12-3 or TRBV12-4, with D perhaps matching TRBD1 (5 bases). V was shortened by 3 bases and J by 5 bases, with 16 bases between the two germline ends. The CDR3 contains 15 residues. The CDR3 loop reads CASSFAPKQGYGYTF. In nucleotides, the CDR3 is TGTGCCAGCAGTTTTGCCCCTAAGCAGGGATATGGCTACACCTTC.

Comment on this clonotype: A read error may produce the germline difference seen at one junction end. V gene TRBV12-3 or TRBV12-4 combines with J gene TRBJ2-4; TRBD2 agrees at 16 bases. The CDR3 sequence is 18 residues long. CDR3 sequence reads: CARSSRGRGTSGRDIQYF. The CDR3 nucleotides are TGTGCCCGCAGTTCCCGGGGAAGGGGGACTAGCGGGAGGGACATTCAGTACTTC.

Many counts were recorded for this clonotype. The chain links TRBV5-1 to TRBJ2-7, with D perhaps TRBD1 (5 bases). Trimming took off 0 bases at V and 2 bases at J, with 9 bases between the two ends. Germline CDR1 is SGHRS and CDR2 is YFSETQ. The CDR3 consists of 14 residues. CDR3 DNA sequence: TGCGCCAGCAGCTTGGAGGGGCAGGCCTACGAGCAGTACTTC. The encoded protein is CASSLEGQAYEQYF.

This chain uses TRBV2 with TRBJ2-7; 8 bases agree with TRBD1. The trim removed 6 bases at V and 3 bases at J, leaving 7 bases unmatched. This CDR3 spans 14 amino acids. Germline V lookup: CDR1 SNHLY, CDR2 FYNNEI. In DNA, the CDR3 is TGTGCCAGCAGATCGGACAGGGCGGGCTACGAGCAGTACTTC. This translates into CASRSDRAGYEQYF.

This clonotype was observed at least ten times. The gene calls are TRBV3-1 and TRBJ2-5, with D perhaps given as TRBD1 or TRBD2 (5 bases each). Germline V gives CDR1 LGHDT, CDR2 YNNKEL (reference sequence). The CDR3 totals 15 residues. The V gene lost 1 base and the J gene lost 0 bases, with 9 bases spanning the gap. The CDR3 DNA is TGTGCCAGCAGCCAAGGAGGGGCCTACCAAGAGACCCAGTACTTC. Protein sequence: CASSQGGAYQETQYF.

Ten or more counts support this clonotype. The CDR3 here is CASSPSTSGISYNEQFF. As DNA, the CDR3 is TGTGCCAGCAGTCCGTCGACTAGCGGGATCTCCTACAATGAGCAGTTCTTC. The chain is built from TRBV27 and TRBJ2-1; 11 bases agree with TRBD2. This CDR3 has 17 residues. Germline V gene sequence: CDR1 MNHEY, CDR2 SMNVEV (reference sequence). The trim removed 5 bases at V and 0 bases at J, leaving 6 bases unmatched.

In this sample, this clonotype turned up many times. This chain uses TRBV18 with TRBJ2-1; TRBD2 agrees at 7 bases. Germline loops: CDR1 KGHSH, CDR2 LQKENI. The CDR3 has 13 residues. With V trimmed by 2 bases and J by 10 bases, 5 bases remained unmatched. For the CDR3, the DNA is TGTGCCAGCTCACCAGGGGGGGGATTGGAGCAGTTCTTC. Residues: CASSPGGGLEQFF.

Regarding this clonotype: The junction differs from germline at one of its ends, possibly a read error. The rearrangement uses TRBV11-2 and TRBJ2-1, with 12 bases matching TRBD2. Per germline, CDR1 SGHAT and CDR2 FQNNGV. This CDR3 has 13 amino acids. DNA of the CDR3: TGTGCCAGCAGCTTAGAACTAGCGGGAGGCGGGGTCTTC. Its protein is CASSLELAGGGVF.

This clonotype appeared many times. This chain uses TRBV29-1 with TRBJ2-2; D is possibly TRBD1 or TRBD2 (6 bases each). The CDR3 contains 14 residues. Germline CDR1 SQVTM, CDR2 ANQGSEA. Trimming pared 4 bases from V and 4 bases from J, leaving 13 bases between. CDR3 DNA sequence: TGCAGCGTTGCGGGGGCCATCGGCACCGGGGAGCTGTTTTTT. This translates into CSVAGAIGTGELFF.

The chain employs TRBV27 and TRBJ2-1, with TRBD2 matching over 9 bases. Germline CDR1 is MNHEY and CDR2 is SMNVEV (reference sequence). The CDR3 consists of 16 residues. The V segment lost 3 bases and the J segment 3 bases; nucleotides outside the gene matches: 6. CDR3 nucleotides: TGTGCCAGCAGTTTGAGTAGCGGGAGTGGCTACAATGAGCAGTTCTTC. This sequence encodes CASSLSSGSGYNEQFF.

This clonotype showed up many times. The chain has TRBV4-3 and TRBJ2-3; D is undetermined. Germline assignment: CDR1 LGHNA and CDR2 YSLEER. The CDR3 consists of 14 residues. V lost 0 bases and J 5 bases, leaving 9 bases between the germline ends. CDR3 bases: TGCGCCAGCAGCCAAGATCCGTCTTTAGATACGCAGTATTTT. It translates to CASSQDPSLDTQYF.

This clonotype was detected a few times. V is TRBV7-2 and J is TRBJ1-2; 9 bases map to TRBD1. The CDR3 length is 14 residues. Unmatched junction bases numbered 4, after V lost 5 bases and J lost 3 bases. Germline V gene data show CDR1 as SGHTA and CDR2 as FQGNSA. The CDR3 nucleotides read TGTGCCAGCAGCGTAACAGGGGGCGACTATGGCTACACCTTC. As protein: CASSVTGGDYGYTF.

The CDR3 sequence: CASSSRSLNEQFF. The CDR3 bases are TGTGCCAGCAGCTCCCGCTCACTCAATGAGCAGTTCTTC. This chain joins TRBV7-8 and TRBJ2-1; D is undetermined. From germline, CDR1 is SGHVS and CDR2 FQNEAQ. There are 13 residues in the CDR3. V shed 4 bases and J shed 6 bases, with 10 bases lying between them. The full variable domain, with the rest looked up from reference TRBV7-8 and TRBJ2-1, is GAGVSQSPRYKVAKRGQDVALRCDPISGHVSLFWYQQALGQGPEFLTYFQNEAQLDKSGLPSDRFFAERPEGSVSTLKIQRTQQEDSAVYLCASSSRSLNEQFFGPGTRLTVL.

This clonotype occurred a few times. This chain connects TRBV5-4 to TRBJ1-1, with unresolved D. Germline values: CDR1 SGHNT, CDR2 YYREEE (reference sequence). V was trimmed by 1 base and J by 3 bases, leaving 4 bases between them. CDR3 length: 12 amino acids. CDR3 sequence reads: CASSLSDTEAFF. The CDR3 DNA reads as TGTGCCAGCAGCTTGAGTGACACTGAAGCTTTCTTT.

This clonotype was detected many times. V usage is TRBV7-2 and J usage is TRBJ2-1; TRBD2 might be the D (6 bases). The CDR3 has 13 amino acids. With 5 bases removed from V and 10 bases from J, the gap between germline ends came to 15 bases. Looked up from germline, CDR1 is SGHTA and CDR2 is FQGNSA. This CDR3 reads CASSRLGRREQFF. DNA for the CDR3: TGTGCCAGCAGCCGACTAGGGAGGAGAGAGCAGTTCTTC.

The chain recombines TRBV11-2 with TRBJ1-5; 10 bases fit TRBD1. The CDR3 spans 14 residues. Germline values: CDR1 SGHAT, CDR2 FQNNGV. The V and J ends lost 5 bases and 7 bases, in that order; junction bases with no gene match: 5. For the CDR3, the DNA is TGTGCCAGCAGCCCGACAGGGGGCCGACAGCCCCAGCATTTT. Its protein product is CASSPTGGRQPQHF.

This clonotype was observed at least ten times. V and J are TRBV7-9 and TRBJ2-1; no reliable D call. The CDR3 extends over 15 amino acids. V shed 6 bases and J shed 5 bases, with 17 bases lying between them. Germline CDR1 is SEHNR and CDR2 is FQNEAQ (reference sequence). This chain's CDR3 is CASRYYSGWDNEQFF. DNA for the CDR3: TGTGCCAGCAGGTATTACTCCGGTTGGGACAATGAGCAGTTCTTC.

This clonotype was picked up a small number of times. The chain joins TRBV27 to TRBJ1-1; no reliable D call. CDR3 length equals 12 residues. V was cut by 3 bases and J by 4 bases, with 6 bases left in between. The V gene's germline CDR1 is MNHEY and CDR2 SMNVEV (reference sequence). The CDR3 loop reads CASSLVLTEAFF. The CDR3 nucleotides are TGTGCCAGCAGTTTGGTTCTCACTGAAGCTTTCTTT.

This clonotype was seen more than once but under ten times. The chain carries TRBV24-1 and TRBJ2-2, with D perhaps assigned TRBD1 or TRBD2 (5 bases each). V was clipped by 7 bases and J by 3 bases, with 8 bases between them. The germline gives CDR1 KGHDR, CDR2 SFDVKD. This CDR3 is built from 13 residues. CDR3 protein: CATRGVYTGELFF. The CDR3 coding sequence is TGTGCCACCAGGGGGGTTTACACCGGGGAGCTGTTTTTT.

Regarding this clonotype: Given the absence of the conserved phenylalanine or tryptophan at the CDR3 end, a read error is likely. V is TRBV7-6 and J is TRBJ2-1; 10 nucleotides match TRBD2. The CDR3 spans 16 residues. Germline loops: CDR1 SGHVS, CDR2 FNYEAQ. V lost 1 base and J lost 7; bases outside the gene matches: 7. This CDR3 reads CASSLGLAGERNEQFS. For the CDR3, the DNA is TGTGCCAGCAGCTTAGGGCTAGCGGGAGAGCGGAATGAGCAGTTCTCC.

This clonotype was counted at least ten times. V usage is TRBV4-3 and J usage is TRBJ2-2, with a weak D call TRBD2 (6 bases). This CDR3 has 19 amino acids. CDR1 and CDR2 from the germline V gene are LGHNA and YSLEER. V lost 0 bases and J lost 5, with 22 bases in between. The CDR3 nucleotides are TGCGCCAGCAGCCAAGAAGAGGCTGGCCCCGGACTAATAACCGGGGAGCTGTTTTTT. Amino acids: CASSQEEAGPGLITGELFF.

This chain connects TRBV18 to TRBJ2-2; 8 bases match TRBD1. The ends lost 3 bases at V and 4 bases at J; junction bases unmatched: 4. Germline V gives CDR1 KGHSH, CDR2 LQKENI. The CDR3 is 15 residues long. CDR3 nucleotide sequence: TGTGCCAGCTCACCTTCAGGGGGCCTCACCGGGGAGCTGTTTTTT. This sequence encodes CASSPSGGLTGELFF.

The table lists this clonotype with a few counts. This chain links TRBV10-3 with TRBJ2-7; D gene uncertain. The V and J ends lost 0 bases and 3 bases respectively, with 3 bases between them. Looked up from germline, CDR1 is ENHRY and CDR2 is SYGVKD. The length of the CDR3 is 12 residues. CDR3 bases: TGTGCCATCAGTGAGTCCCTCTACGAGCAGTACTTC. Residues: CAISESLYEQYF.

This clonotype was observed many times. The chain combines TRBV7-9 with TRBJ2-1; TRBD2 matches 9 bases. CDR3 size: 13 residues. Germline V gives CDR1 SEHNR, CDR2 FQNEAQ (reference sequence). J gave up 15 bases and V 6 bases, and 12 bases lay outside the gene matches. CDR3 bases: TGTGCCAGCAGATTGGCGGGAGGGCCGGTTCTGTTCTTC. It translates to CASRLAGGPVLFF.